This TCR beta chain is from a study of persistence of HIV-infected CD4 T cells. An overlapping HIV-1 Gag peptide pool stimulated these cells at 0.95 to 1 ug/peptide/mL. Memory cells lacking CD40L and CD69 with high CD45RO were sorted. For at least 4 years, plasma HIV-1 RNA was undetectable (<50 copies/mL). PBMCs were depleted of CD8+ T cells before stimulation. Findings of the study overall: CMV- and Gag-responding cells had lower TCRbeta richness than CD3/CD28-responding cells.

About this clone itself: Its antigen is still unknown.

Sequencing used immunoSEQ version 4 in survey mode. Data came from immunoSEQ multiplex PCR; TCRdb stores just in-frame clones and leaves some out. The sample holds around 35,000 clones, 75% to 90% seen once. The length of the CDR3 is 15 residues. Germline lookup yields CDR1 SEHNR and CDR2 FQNEAQ (reference sequence). The V end was cut by 1 base, the J end by 5 bases, with 14 bases between. The genes are TRBV7-9 and TRBJ2-5; TRBD1 might be the D (5 bases). The clonotype comes from an adult with HIV. The donor label of this sample is uncertain. The sample consisted of cultured CD4+ T cells from PBMCs, taken from a patient who received antiretroviral therapy. CDR3 amino acids: CASSLEKGRRETQYF. The DNA for the CDR3 is TGTGCCAGCAGCTTAGAGAAGGGGCGCAGGGAGACCCAGTACTTC. The full variable domain, its missing parts supplied by reference TRBV7-9 and TRBJ2-5, is DTGVSQNPRHKITKRGQNVTFRCDPISEHNRLYWYRQTLGQGPEFLTYFQNEAQLEKSRLLSDRFSAERPKGSFSTLEIQRTEQGDSAMYLCASSLEKGRRETQYFGPGTRLLVL.